This TCR beta chain was sequenced in a study of PD-1 blockade in classical Hodgkin lymphoma. With 3 bases removed from V and 2 bases from J, the gap between germline ends came to 8 bases. CDR1 is LNHDA, CDR2 SQIVND, per germline (reference sequence). This CDR3 has 13 residues. Study observations and caveats: Some patients started nivolumab under 1 year after ASCT, and they were excluded. Compared with baseline, CD4+ but not CD8+ TCR diversity had risen significantly by C4D1. Complete responders possessed baseline diversity comparable to newly diagnosed patients.

Regarding time point: cycle 4 day 1 (C4D1), after more than five weeks of nivolumab. Brentuximab vedotin exposure varied among the patients, all of whom had relapsed after autologous stem cell transplantation. Clones were sequenced by immunoSEQ multiplex PCR, and TCRdb holds only the in-frame ones, with some missing. This repertoire shows some 33,000 clones, 72% found once; its top ten account for roughly 4%. The count of this clone is one. Its antigen remains unidentified. The rearrangement uses TRBV19 and TRBJ2-7; D is unresolved. Sequences were derived from peripheral blood mononuclear cells (PBMCs), sampled before the fourth cycle of nivolumab. The clonotype comes from a human donor with classical Hodgkin lymphoma. CDR3 DNA sequence: TGTGCCAGTAGTATTGGCAGTGCCTACGAGCAGTACTTC. This sequence encodes CASSIGSAYEQYF.